The next 13 T cell receptor beta chains were all read from a single sample in a study of shared clonotypes between healthy human individuals. Some clones are missing from TCRdb's copy, which holds only in-frame ones; the method was immunoSEQ multiplex PCR. The sample includes about 2.3 million clones, 85% to 95% of them seen just once. The sample comprised naive CD4+ T cells from PBMCs. Specified subset: CD45RA+ positively selected. The receptors shown here come from a man aged 18 to 35 in good health. Some clones in this sample may be carry-over from other donors' samples.

The gene calls are TRBV11-2 and TRBJ2-5; D may be TRBD2 (5 bases). This CDR3 is 17 amino acids long. V dropped 5 bases and J dropped 1 base, with 20 bases sitting between them. Germline V gives CDR1 SGHAT, CDR2 FQNNGV. CDR3: CASSLGSRSLLQETQYF. The CDR3 DNA is TGTGCCAGCAGCCTTGGGAGCAGGAGCCTACTCCAAGAGACCCAGTACTTC.

Comments on this clone: Other nucleotide sequences in the sample specify the same CDR3. This chain links TRBV9 with TRBJ2-3; 11 bases map to TRBD2. The CDR3 contains 15 residues. V trimming: 2 bases; J trimming: 4 bases; junction bases outside the gene matches: 3. CDR1 and CDR2 from the germline V gene are SGDLS and YYNGEE. The CDR3 reads CASSVLAGGADTQYF. CDR3 coding DNA: TGTGCCAGCAGCGTGTTAGCGGGAGGGGCAGATACGCAGTATTTT.

The chain recombines TRBV27 with TRBJ1-4, with 8 bases matching TRBD1. The germline gives CDR1 MNHEY, CDR2 SMNVEV (reference sequence). CDR3 size: 15 residues. V dropped 4 bases and J dropped 7; count of bases not matched to a gene: 8. CDR3 loop: CASSSRQGRGEKLFF. In DNA, the CDR3 is TGTGCCAGCAGTTCCCGACAGGGGAGGGGTGAAAAACTGTTTTTT.

DNA for the CDR3: TGTGCCAGCAGCTTAGGAGGGTTCTCTGGGGCCAACGTCCTGACTTTC. Translating gives CASSLGGFSGANVLTF. The rearrangement links TRBV7-3 to TRBJ2-6; possibly TRBD2 for D (6 bases). Trimming took 2 bases from V and 0 from J, leaving 8 bases between them. The germline CDR1 and CDR2 sequences are SGHTA and FQGTGA. The CDR3 runs 16 residues. Full variable domain (remainder filled in from reference TRBV7-3 and TRBJ2-6): GAGVSQTPSNKVTEKGKYVELRCDPISGHTALYWYRQSLGQGPEFLIYFQGTGAADDSGLPNDRFFAVRPEGSVSTLKIQRTERGDSAVYLCASSLGGFSGANVLTFGAGSRLTVL.

In this sample, this clone turned up a few times. The genes are TRBV20-1 and TRBJ1-5; weak D call: TRBD1 (5 bases). The CDR3 extends over 11 amino acids. Germline-derived CDR1 and CDR2 are DFQATT and SNEGSKA (reference sequence). The V end lost 5 bases, the J end lost 7 bases, and 9 bases lay between the germline ends. CDR3 protein: CSAWGGQPQHF. Written as DNA, the CDR3 is TGCAGTGCTTGGGGGGGACAGCCCCAGCATTTT.

This clone was recorded only once. V gene TRBV4-1 combines with J gene TRBJ1-4; unclear D gene. This CDR3 comprises 15 residues. V lost 0 bases to trimming and J lost 6 bases, with 11 bases between them. Germline lookup yields CDR1 MGHRA and CDR2 YSYEKL. CDR3 loop: CASSQDAGGDEKLFF. The CDR3 nucleotides read TGCGCCAGCAGCCAAGATGCAGGCGGGGATGAAAAACTGTTTTTT.

The CDR3 DNA reads as TGCGCCAGCAGCTTGGCCGGGACTACCGAAGAGGGGCAGTTCTTC. It encodes CASSLAGTTEEGQFF. The chain recombines TRBV5-1 with TRBJ2-1; 7 nucleotides match TRBD2. The junction had 12 bases not matched to a gene; V was cut back by 0 bases and J by 12 bases. The CDR3 has 15 amino acids. Germline lookup yields CDR1 SGHRS and CDR2 YFSETQ.

The rearrangement links TRBV7-2 to TRBJ2-7, with D possibly TRBD1 on 6 matching bases. The V end lost 5 bases, the J end lost 2 bases, and 10 bases lay between the germline ends. This CDR3 spans 13 amino acids. Germline-derived CDR1 and CDR2 are SGHTA and FQGNSA. CDR3 sequence (DNA): TGTGCCAGCAGCCAGGGGTTCCCCTACGAGCAGTACTTC. The encoded protein is CASSQGFPYEQYF.

V usage is TRBV14 and J usage is TRBJ1-3, with TRBD1 as a possible D gene (5 bases). The CDR3 loop spans 18 amino acids. Trimming removed 2 bases from V and 0 bases from J, with 17 bases in between. Germline loops: CDR1 SGHDN, CDR2 FVKESK. In nucleotides, the CDR3 is TGTGCCAGCAGCCAATGGGACTACCTCCTAGACTCTGGAAACACCATATATTTT. It is translated as CASSQWDYLLDSGNTIYF.

The V call is TRBV9, the J call TRBJ1-5; D gene uncertain. The CDR3 runs 14 residues. Trimming took 4 bases from V and 4 from J, leaving 12 bases between them. The germline V gene encodes CDR1 SGDLS and CDR2 YYNGEE. For the CDR3, the DNA is TGTGCCAGCAGCCCTGACGTGGGTAATCAGCCCCAGCATTTT. Its translation is CASSPDVGNQPQHF.

This chain connects TRBV4-3 to TRBJ1-5; no firm D call. Trimming removed 0 bases at V and 4 bases at J, with 13 bases between. This CDR3 comprises 16 residues. Per germline, CDR1 LGHNA and CDR2 YSLEER. CDR3 in DNA: TGCGCCAGCAGCCAAGAGCATGGGCAGCCTAATCAGCCCCAGCATTTT. It codes for CASSQEHGQPNQPQHF.

The sample holds one count of this clone. The chain has TRBV7-2 and TRBJ2-5; D is ambiguous. The germline CDR1 and CDR2 sequences are SGHTA and FQGNSA. Trimming cost V 2 bases and J 2 bases, with 3 bases left between them. CDR3 length: 12 residues. CDR3 protein: CASSLNQETQYF. CDR3 nucleotide sequence: TGTGCCAGCAGCTTAAATCAAGAGACCCAGTACTTC.

This chain joins TRBV10-3 and TRBJ2-5; D perhaps matches TRBD1 (7 bases). Germline V gene data show CDR1 as ENHRY and CDR2 as SYGVKD. Deletions cut 6 bases from V and 11 bases from J, with 16 bases between. This CDR3 is 12 amino acids long. The CDR3 reads CAISEGGQIQYF. In DNA, the CDR3 is TGTGCCATCAGCGAGGGGGGACAGATTCAGTACTTC.